This T cell receptor (beta chain) originates from a study of identical twins. General study findings and limits: Memory repertoires lacked the insertion deficit that abundant cord blood beta clonotypes showed.

TCRdb fed the 5' RACE reads into MiXCR, producing one record per CDR3 protein. The top ten hold 1.5% to 2% of the sample, which has about 700,000 distinct CDR3 sequences, around 6% seen once. This clonotype was found many times. Its cognate antigen is unknown. The length of the CDR3 is 16 residues. Germline CDR1 reads MNHEY; CDR2 reads SMNVEV (reference sequence). The V and J ends lost 6 bases and 1 base respectively, with 17 bases between them. Material for sequencing was naive T cells sorted from blood. The receptor was derived from a man between 18 and 35 years old in good health. The chain is built from TRBV27 and TRBJ2-3; no reliable D call. The CDR3, as DNA: TGTGCCAGCAGCCCACCGGCCCTAGAAGGCACAGATACGCAGTATTTT. Translation gives CASSPPALEGTDTQYF.